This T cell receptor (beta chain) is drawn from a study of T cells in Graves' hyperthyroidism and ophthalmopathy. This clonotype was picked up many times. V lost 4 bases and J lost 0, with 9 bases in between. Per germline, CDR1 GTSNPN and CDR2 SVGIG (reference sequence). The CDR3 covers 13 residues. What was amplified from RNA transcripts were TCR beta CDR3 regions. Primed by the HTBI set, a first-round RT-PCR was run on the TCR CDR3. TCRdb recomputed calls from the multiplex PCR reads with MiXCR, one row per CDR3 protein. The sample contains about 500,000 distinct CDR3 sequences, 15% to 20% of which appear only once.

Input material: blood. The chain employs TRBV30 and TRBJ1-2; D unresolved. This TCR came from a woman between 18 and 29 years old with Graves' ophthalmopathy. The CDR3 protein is CAWNAGANYGYTF. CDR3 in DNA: TGTGCCTGGAATGCTGGAGCTAACTATGGCTACACCTTC.